This TCR beta chain emerged from a study of human T cells and chemical hapten exposure. Study background: For the roughly 26-week duration of the study, patients were given weekly doses of diphenylcyclopropenone on the scalp. Patch tests applied 0.01% DPC to the upper back and were scored after 6 days. Whole-study results and caveats: Relative to control repertoires, expanded TCRs gave rise to significantly more large CDR3 similarity clusters.

Library preparation tagged each individual cDNA molecule with a unique molecular identifier. MiXCR, applied by TCRdb to the RACE reads, yields one record per CDR3 protein. The sample holds about 120,000 distinct CDR3 sequences, roughly 14% seen once. With 5 bases clipped from V and 5 bases from J, the junction kept 8 bases outside the gene matches. This CDR3 is built from 15 residues. Germline lookup yields CDR1 SGHAT and CDR2 FQNNGV. The time point is: pre-sensitization, week 0. The treatment here: therapeutic diphenylcyclopropenone sensitization with weekly scalp DPC. This clonotype was seen at least ten times. Its antigen is currently unknown.

The sequencing here drew on whole blood, taken in connection with sensitization to the hapten diphenylcyclopropenone (DPC). The rearrangement uses TRBV11-2 and TRBJ2-1; 8 bases align to TRBD2. This clonotype was obtained from a woman between 18 and 29 years old with alopecia areata. Some clones in this sample may be carry-over from other donors' samples. The DNA for the CDR3 is TGTGCCAGCAGCCGGAGCGGGGGCCCCGACAATGAGCAGTTCTTC. Residues: CASSRSGGPDNEQFF.